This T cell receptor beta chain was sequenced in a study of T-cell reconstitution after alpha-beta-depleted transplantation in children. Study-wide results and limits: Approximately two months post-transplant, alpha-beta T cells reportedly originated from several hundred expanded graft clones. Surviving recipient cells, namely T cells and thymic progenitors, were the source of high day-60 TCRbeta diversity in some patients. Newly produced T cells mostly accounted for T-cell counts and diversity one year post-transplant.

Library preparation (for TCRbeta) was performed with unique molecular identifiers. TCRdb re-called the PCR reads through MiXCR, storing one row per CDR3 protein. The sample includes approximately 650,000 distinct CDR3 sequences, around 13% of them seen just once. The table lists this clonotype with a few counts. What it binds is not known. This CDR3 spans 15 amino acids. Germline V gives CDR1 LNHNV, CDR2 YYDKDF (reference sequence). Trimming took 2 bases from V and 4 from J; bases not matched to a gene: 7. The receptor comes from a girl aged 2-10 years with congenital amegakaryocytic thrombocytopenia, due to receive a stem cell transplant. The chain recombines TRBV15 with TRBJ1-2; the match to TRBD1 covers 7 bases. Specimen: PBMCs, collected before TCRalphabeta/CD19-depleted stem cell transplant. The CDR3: CATSRQGGKSYGYTF. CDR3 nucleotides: TGTGCCACCAGCAGACAGGGGGGAAAATCCTATGGCTACACCTTC.